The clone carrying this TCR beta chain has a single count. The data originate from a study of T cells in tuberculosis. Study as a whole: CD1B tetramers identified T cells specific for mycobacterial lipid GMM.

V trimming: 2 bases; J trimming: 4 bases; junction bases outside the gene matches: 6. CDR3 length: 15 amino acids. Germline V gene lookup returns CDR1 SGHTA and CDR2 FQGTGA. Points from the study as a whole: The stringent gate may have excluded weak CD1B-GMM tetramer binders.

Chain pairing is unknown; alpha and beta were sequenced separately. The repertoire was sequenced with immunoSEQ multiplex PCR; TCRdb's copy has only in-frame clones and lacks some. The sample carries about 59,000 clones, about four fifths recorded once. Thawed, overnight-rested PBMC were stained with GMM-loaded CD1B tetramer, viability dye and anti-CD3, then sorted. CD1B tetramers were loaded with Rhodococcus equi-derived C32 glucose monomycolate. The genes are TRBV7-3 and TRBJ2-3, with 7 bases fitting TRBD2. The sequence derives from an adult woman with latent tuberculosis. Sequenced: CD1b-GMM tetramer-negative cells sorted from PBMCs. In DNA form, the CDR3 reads TGTGCCAGCAGCTTAGGGGGGGGGATCTCAGATACGCAGTATTTT. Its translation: CASSLGGGISDTQYF.